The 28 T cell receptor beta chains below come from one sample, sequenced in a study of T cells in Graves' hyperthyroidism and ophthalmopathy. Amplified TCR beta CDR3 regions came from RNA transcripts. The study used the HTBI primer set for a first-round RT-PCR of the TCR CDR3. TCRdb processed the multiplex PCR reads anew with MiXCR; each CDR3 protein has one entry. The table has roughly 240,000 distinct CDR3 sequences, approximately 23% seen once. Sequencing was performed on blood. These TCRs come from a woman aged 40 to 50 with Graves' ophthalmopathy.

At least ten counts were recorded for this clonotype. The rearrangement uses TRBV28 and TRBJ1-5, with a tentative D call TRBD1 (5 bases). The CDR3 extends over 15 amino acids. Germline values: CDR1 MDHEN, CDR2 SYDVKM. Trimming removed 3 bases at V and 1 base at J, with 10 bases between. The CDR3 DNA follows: TGTGCCAGCAGTTTCGCCGGGGGAAGCAATCAGCCCCAGCATTTT. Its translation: CASSFAGGSNQPQHF.

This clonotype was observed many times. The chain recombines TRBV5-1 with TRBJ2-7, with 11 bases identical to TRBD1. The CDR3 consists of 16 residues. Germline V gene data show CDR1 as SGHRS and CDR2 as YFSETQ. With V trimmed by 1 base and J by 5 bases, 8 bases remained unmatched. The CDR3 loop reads CASSLRTGGWKDEQYF. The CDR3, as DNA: TGCGCCAGCAGCTTGCGGACAGGGGGCTGGAAGGACGAGCAGTACTTC.

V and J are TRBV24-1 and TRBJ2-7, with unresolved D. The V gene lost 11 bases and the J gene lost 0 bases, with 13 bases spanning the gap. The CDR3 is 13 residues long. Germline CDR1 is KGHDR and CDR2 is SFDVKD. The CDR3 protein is CASQPGASYEQYF. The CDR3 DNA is TGTGCCAGCCAGCCAGGCGCCTCCTACGAGCAGTACTTC.

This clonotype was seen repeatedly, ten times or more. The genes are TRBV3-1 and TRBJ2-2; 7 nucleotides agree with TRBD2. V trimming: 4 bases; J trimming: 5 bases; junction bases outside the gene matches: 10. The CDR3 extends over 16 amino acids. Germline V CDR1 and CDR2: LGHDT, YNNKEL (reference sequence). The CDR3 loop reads CASSRRRREKTGELFF. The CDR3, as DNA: TGTGCCAGCAGCCGGAGACGGCGGGAGAAGACCGGGGAGCTGTTTTTT.

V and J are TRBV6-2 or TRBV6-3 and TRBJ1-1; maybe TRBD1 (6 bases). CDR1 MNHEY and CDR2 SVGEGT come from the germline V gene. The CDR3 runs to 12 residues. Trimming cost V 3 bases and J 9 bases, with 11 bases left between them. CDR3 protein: CASSYGGSQAFF. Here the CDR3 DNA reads TGTGCCAGCAGTTATGGGGGCTCACAAGCTTTCTTT.

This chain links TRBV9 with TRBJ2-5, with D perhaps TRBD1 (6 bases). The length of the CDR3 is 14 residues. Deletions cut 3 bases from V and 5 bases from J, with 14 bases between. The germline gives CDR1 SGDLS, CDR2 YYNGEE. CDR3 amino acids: CASSGQDREETQYF. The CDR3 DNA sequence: TGTGCCAGCAGCGGACAGGATCGCGAGGAGACCCAGTACTTC.

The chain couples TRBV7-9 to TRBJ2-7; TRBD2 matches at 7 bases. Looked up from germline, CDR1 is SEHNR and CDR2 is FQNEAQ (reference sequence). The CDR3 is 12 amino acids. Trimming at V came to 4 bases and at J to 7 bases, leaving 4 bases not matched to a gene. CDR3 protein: CASSSRGWEQYF. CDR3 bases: TGTGCCAGCAGCTCGCGGGGGTGGGAGCAGTACTTC.

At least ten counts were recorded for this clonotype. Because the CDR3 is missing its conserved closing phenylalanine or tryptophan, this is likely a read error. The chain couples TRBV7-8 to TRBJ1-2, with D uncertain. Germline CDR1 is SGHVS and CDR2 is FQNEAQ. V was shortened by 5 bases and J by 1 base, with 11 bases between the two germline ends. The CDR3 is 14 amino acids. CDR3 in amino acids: CASSPPDRNYGYTL. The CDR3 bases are TGTGCCAGCAGCCCGCCGGACCGTAACTATGGCTACACCCTC.

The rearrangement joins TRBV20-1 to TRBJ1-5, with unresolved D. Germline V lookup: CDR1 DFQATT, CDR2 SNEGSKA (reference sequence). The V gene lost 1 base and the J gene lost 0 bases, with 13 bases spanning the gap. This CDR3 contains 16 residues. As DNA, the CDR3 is TGCAGTGCTAGAGTATGGGGAAGGAATAGCAATCAGCCCCAGCATTTT. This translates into CSARVWGRNSNQPQHF.

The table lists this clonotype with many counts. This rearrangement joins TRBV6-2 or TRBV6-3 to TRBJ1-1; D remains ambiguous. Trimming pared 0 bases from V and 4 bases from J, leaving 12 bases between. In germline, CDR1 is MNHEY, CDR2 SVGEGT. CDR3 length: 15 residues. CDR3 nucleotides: TGTGCCAGCAGTTACTCGAAACAGTTCTTCACTGAAGCTTTCTTT. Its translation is CASSYSKQFFTEAFF.

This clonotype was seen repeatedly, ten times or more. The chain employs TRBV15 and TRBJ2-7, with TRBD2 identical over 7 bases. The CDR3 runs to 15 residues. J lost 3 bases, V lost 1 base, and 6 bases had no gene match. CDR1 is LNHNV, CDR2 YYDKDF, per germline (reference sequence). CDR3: CATSRGLAGDYEQYF. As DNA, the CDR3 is TGTGCCACCAGCAGAGGTTTGGCGGGGGACTACGAGCAGTACTTC.

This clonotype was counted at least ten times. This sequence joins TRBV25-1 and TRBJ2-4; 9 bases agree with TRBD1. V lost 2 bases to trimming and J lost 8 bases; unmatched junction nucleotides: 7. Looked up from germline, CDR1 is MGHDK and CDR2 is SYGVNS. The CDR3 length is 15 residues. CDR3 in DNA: TGTGCCAGCAGTGAACTGAACAGGGGGCTGGACATTCAGTACTTC. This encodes CASSELNRGLDIQYF.

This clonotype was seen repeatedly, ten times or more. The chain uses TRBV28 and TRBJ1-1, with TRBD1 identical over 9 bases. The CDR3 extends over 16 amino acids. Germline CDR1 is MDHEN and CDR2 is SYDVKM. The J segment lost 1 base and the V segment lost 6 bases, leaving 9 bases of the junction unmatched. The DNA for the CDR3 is TGTGCCAGCAGGCAACAGGGGGCGAATGGGAACACTGAAGCTTTCTTT. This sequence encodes CASRQQGANGNTEAFF.

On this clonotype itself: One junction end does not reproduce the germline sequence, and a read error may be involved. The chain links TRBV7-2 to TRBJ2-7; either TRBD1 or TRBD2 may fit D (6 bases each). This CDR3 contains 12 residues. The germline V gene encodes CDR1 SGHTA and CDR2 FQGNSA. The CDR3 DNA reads TGTGCCAGCAGCTTTACTGGGGGGCTTACGTTCTTC. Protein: CASSFTGGLTFF.

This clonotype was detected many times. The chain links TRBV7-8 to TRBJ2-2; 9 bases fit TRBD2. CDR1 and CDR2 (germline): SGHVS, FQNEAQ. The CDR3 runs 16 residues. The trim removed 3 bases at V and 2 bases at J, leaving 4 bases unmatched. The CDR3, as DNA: TGTGCCAGCAGCTTCCGACTAGCGGTCAACACCGGGGAGCTGTTTTTT. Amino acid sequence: CASSFRLAVNTGELFF.

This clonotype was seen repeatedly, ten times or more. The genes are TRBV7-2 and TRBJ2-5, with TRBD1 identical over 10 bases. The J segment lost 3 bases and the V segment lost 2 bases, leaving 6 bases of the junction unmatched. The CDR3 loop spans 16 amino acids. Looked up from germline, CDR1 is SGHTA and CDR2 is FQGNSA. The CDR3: CASSLSGTGVKETQYF. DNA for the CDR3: TGTGCCAGCAGCTTATCGGGGACAGGGGTGAAAGAGACCCAGTACTTC.

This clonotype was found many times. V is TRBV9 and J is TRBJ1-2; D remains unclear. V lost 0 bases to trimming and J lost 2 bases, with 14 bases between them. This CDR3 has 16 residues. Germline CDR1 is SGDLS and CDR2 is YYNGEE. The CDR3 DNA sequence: TGTGCCAGCAGCGTAGCTACGGGCTCGAAGAACTATGGCTACACCTTC. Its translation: CASSVATGSKNYGYTF.

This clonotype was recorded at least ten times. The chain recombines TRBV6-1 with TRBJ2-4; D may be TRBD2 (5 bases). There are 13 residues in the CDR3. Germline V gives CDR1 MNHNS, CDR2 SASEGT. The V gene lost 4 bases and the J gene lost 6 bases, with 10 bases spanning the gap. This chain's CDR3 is CASSGRGLNIQYF. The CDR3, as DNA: TGTGCCAGCAGTGGTCGGGGATTAAACATTCAGTACTTC.

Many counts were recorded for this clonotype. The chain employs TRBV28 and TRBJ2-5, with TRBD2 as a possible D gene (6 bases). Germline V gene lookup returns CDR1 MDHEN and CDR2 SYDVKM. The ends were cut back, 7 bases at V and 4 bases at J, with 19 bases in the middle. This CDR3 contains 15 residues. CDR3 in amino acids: CASTVPRGLGETQYF. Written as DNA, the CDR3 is TGTGCCAGCACCGTCCCGCGGGGTTTGGGAGAGACCCAGTACTTC.

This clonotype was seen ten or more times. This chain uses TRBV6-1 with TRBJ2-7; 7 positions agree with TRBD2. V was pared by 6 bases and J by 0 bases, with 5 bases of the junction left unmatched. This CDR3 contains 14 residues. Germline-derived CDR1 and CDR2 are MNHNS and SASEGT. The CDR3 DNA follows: TGTGCCAGCAGAAAAGCGGGGAGCTCCTACGAGCAGTACTTC. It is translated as CASRKAGSSYEQYF.

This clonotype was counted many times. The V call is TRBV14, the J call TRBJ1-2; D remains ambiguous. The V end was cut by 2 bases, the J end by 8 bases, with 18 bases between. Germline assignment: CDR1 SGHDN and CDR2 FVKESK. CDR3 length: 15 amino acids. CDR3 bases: TGTGCCAGCAGCCAACGTACTCTTCAGGTGGAGGGCTACACCTTC. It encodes CASSQRTLQVEGYTF. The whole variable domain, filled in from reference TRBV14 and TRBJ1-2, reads EAGVTQFPSHSVIEKGQTVTLRCDPISGHDNLYWYRRVMGKEIKFLLHFVKESKQDESGMPNNRFLAERTGGTYSTLKVQPAELEDSGVYFCASSQRTLQVEGYTFGSGTRLTVV.

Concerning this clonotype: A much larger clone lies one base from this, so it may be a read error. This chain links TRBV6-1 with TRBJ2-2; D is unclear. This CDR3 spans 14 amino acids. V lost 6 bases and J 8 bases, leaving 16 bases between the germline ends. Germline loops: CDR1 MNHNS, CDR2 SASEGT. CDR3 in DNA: TGTGCCAGCAGCGTAGCTACCGCTTCAGGGGAGCTGTTTTTT. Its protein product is CASSVATASGELFF.

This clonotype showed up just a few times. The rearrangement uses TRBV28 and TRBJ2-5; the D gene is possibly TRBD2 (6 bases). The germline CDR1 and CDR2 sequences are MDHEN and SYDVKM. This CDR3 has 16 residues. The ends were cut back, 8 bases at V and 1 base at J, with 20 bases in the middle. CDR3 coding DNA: TGTGCCAGCTCCCTGGGACTGCAAAGACGCCAAGAGACCCAGTACTTC. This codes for CASSLGLQRRQETQYF.

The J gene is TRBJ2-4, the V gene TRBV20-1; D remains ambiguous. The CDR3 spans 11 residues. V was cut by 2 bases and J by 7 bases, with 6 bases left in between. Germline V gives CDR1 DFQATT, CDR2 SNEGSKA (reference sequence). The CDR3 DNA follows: TGCAGTGCTAGACAAGGGAACATTCAGTACTTC. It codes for CSARQGNIQYF.

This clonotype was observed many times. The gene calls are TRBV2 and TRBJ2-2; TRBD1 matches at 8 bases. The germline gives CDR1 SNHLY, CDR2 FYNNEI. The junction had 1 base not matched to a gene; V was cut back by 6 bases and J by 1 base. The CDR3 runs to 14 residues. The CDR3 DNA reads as TGTGCCAGCAGGGACAGGGTGAACACCGGGGAGCTGTTTTTT. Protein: CASRDRVNTGELFF.

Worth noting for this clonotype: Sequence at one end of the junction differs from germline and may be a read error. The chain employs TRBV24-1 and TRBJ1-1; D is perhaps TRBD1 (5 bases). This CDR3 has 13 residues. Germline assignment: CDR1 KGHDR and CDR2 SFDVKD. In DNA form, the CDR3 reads TGTGCCACCAGTGGTGGGCCGGGGCGGGAAGCTTGCTTT. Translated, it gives CATSGGPGREACF.

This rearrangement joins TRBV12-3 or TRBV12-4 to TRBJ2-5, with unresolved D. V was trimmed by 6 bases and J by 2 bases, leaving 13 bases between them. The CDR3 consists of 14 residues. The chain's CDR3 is CASRSNLNQETQYF. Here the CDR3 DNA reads TGTGCCAGCAGATCTAACCTAAATCAAGAGACCCAGTACTTC.

In DNA, the CDR3 is TGTGCCAGCAGTTACTCAGGGATTTCTGGTGGCTACACCTTC. Its protein product is CASSYSGISGGYTF. The chain combines TRBV6-5 with TRBJ1-2; D gene uncertain. Trimming stripped 0 bases from V and 7 bases from J, with 12 bases between. The CDR3 loop spans 14 amino acids. Germline V CDR1 and CDR2: MNHEY, SVGAGI.